The 15 T cell receptor beta chains below all came from one sample that was sequenced in a study of control samples from healthy donors and cancer patients. Here immunoSEQ multiplex PCR was the method, and the copy in TCRdb shows in-frame clones only, minus some. The table has about 230,000 clones, almost 85% seen once. The specimen sequenced was PBMCs. The receptors here all came from a woman aged 60-75 years with lung cancer.

This rearrangement joins TRBV6-5 to TRBJ2-1; unclear D gene. Looked up from germline, CDR1 is MNHEY and CDR2 is SVGAGI. The ends were cut back, 0 bases at V and 9 bases at J, with 18 bases in the middle. The CDR3 loop spans 16 amino acids. The CDR3 DNA reads as TGTGCCAGCAGTTACTCGAGAGATACGTTGAACGGTGAGCAGTTCTTC. Encoded protein: CASSYSRDTLNGEQFF.

V gene TRBV15 combines with J gene TRBJ2-2; the D gene is possibly TRBD2 (6 bases). The V gene's germline CDR1 is LNHNV and CDR2 YYDKDF (reference sequence). V lost 1 base, J lost 3 bases, and 18 bases lay in between. The CDR3 is 18 amino acids. The CDR3 reads CATSRVFGFGGYTGELFF. The CDR3 DNA follows: TGTGCCACCAGCAGAGTATTCGGATTTGGGGGGTACACCGGGGAGCTGTTTTTT.

V and J are TRBV6-2 or TRBV6-3 and TRBJ1-2; possible D gene TRBD1, 5 bases. The CDR3 contains 16 residues. With 4 bases removed from V and 2 bases from J, the gap between germline ends came to 17 bases. Germline loops: CDR1 MNHEY, CDR2 SVGEGT. The CDR3 DNA follows: TGTGCCAGCAGTTCCCCGGGGACTACCAGAAACTATGGCTACACCTTC. This gives the protein CASSSPGTTRNYGYTF.

The chain has TRBV20-1 and TRBJ2-1; D is undetermined. In germline, CDR1 is DFQATT, CDR2 SNEGSKA (reference sequence). V was pared by 3 bases and J by 5 bases, with 14 bases between. The CDR3 is 14 amino acids. CDR3 DNA: TGCAGTGCTAGTAACCCGTCCTATGACAATGAGCAGTTCTTC. The encoded protein is CSASNPSYDNEQFF.

This clone was recorded only once. The V call is TRBV3-1 (or the pseudogene TRBV3-2), the J call TRBJ2-7, with TRBD1 matching over 8 bases. The CDR3 consists of 14 residues. Germline V lookup: CDR1 LGHDT, CDR2 YNNKEL (reference sequence). V lost 0 bases, J lost 6 bases, and 4 bases stayed unmatched. The CDR3 DNA sequence: TGTGCCAGCAGCCAAGACCCAGGGGGCGGCGAGCAGTACTTC. Its translation is CASSQDPGGGEQYF.

The chain recombines TRBV6-5 with TRBJ2-5; TRBD2 is a possible D gene (5 bases). Germline V gene data show CDR1 as MNHEY and CDR2 as SVGAGI. With 11 bases removed from V and 4 bases from J, the gap between germline ends came to 11 bases. The CDR3 consists of 11 residues. In DNA, the CDR3 is TGTGCCTATCACCGGGGAGAGACCCAGTACTTC. Translating it yields CAYHRGETQYF.

This clone was recorded only once. The chain couples TRBV28 to TRBJ1-2; 7 positions agree with TRBD1. Germline loops: CDR1 MDHEN, CDR2 SYDVKM. This CDR3 spans 17 amino acids. The junction had 19 bases not matched to a gene; V was cut back by 8 bases and J by 4 bases. The CDR3 DNA reads as TGTGCCAGCGGCCACCTTGTACTGGACAGGTTGTCCTATGGCTACACCTTC. Its translation: CASGHLVLDRLSYGYTF.

This sequence joins TRBV27 and TRBJ2-1; TRBD2 aligns across 12 bases. The V gene's germline CDR1 is MNHEY and CDR2 SMNVEV (reference sequence). V shed 6 bases and J 4 bases; nucleotides not matched to a gene: 4. The CDR3 contains 15 residues. This CDR3 reads CASRLTSGGYNEQFF. The CDR3 nucleotides are TGTGCCAGCAGGCTTACTAGCGGGGGGTACAATGAGCAGTTCTTC.

V gene TRBV18 combines with J gene TRBJ2-7, with 8 bases that match TRBD1. V trimming: 3 bases; J trimming: 6 bases; junction bases outside the gene matches: 4. Germline CDR1 and CDR2: KGHSH and LQKENI. The length of the CDR3 is 13 residues. The CDR3 region has the DNA TGTGCCAGCTCACCCTGGACAGGGCTCGAGCAGTACTTC. Residues: CASSPWTGLEQYF.

The chain is built from TRBV7-3 and TRBJ2-6; D is possibly TRBD1 or TRBD2 (5 bases each). Trimming left V 5 bases short and J 0 bases short, with 11 bases between. The CDR3 runs to 16 residues. Looked up from germline, CDR1 is SGHTA and CDR2 is FQGTGA. The CDR3 region is CASSTGPSSGANVLTF. The CDR3 coding sequence is TGTGCCAGCAGCACGGGACCGAGCTCTGGGGCCAACGTCCTGACTTTC.

V is TRBV6-5 and J is TRBJ1-2; D gene unclear. Trimming removed 9 bases from V and 5 bases from J, with 16 bases in between. Per germline, CDR1 MNHEY and CDR2 SVGAGI. The length of the CDR3 is 13 residues. The CDR3 DNA follows: TGTGCCAGTGAAAGTGGGCAGGATTATGGCTACACCTTC. This translates into CASESGQDYGYTF.

V usage is TRBV15 and J usage is TRBJ2-1; 8 nucleotides match TRBD1. There are 15 residues in the CDR3. Germline CDR1 LNHNV, CDR2 YYDKDF (reference sequence). The J segment lost 3 bases and the V segment lost 4 bases, leaving 5 bases of the junction unmatched. CDR3 DNA: TGTGCCACCAGCAAGCCGGACAGGGACTACAATGAGCAGTTCTTC. Translating it yields CATSKPDRDYNEQFF.

V gene TRBV3-1 (or the pseudogene TRBV3-2) combines with J gene TRBJ2-1; possible D gene TRBD2, 5 bases. CDR1 and CDR2 (germline): LGHDT, YNNKEL (reference sequence). The CDR3 is 12 amino acids. Trimming shortened V by 2 bases and J by 8 bases, and 7 bases separated the two germline ends. The CDR3 DNA sequence: TGTGCCAGCAGCCAAACGGAGGATGAGCAGTTCTTC. Its protein product is CASSQTEDEQFF.

This chain joins TRBV2 and TRBJ1-1, with D possibly TRBD1 on 5 matching bases. The V end was cut by 6 bases, the J end by 2 bases, with 10 bases between. CDR3 length: 13 residues. CDR1 is SNHLY and CDR2 is FYNNEI in the germline V gene. CDR3: CASSQRTNTEAFF. The CDR3, as DNA: TGTGCCAGCAGCCAACGGACAAACACTGAAGCTTTCTTT.

V and J are TRBV5-1 and TRBJ2-3; D not resolved. Looked up from germline, CDR1 is SGHRS and CDR2 is YFSETQ. The V end lost 0 bases, the J end lost 3 bases, and 5 bases lay between the germline ends. The CDR3 has 13 amino acids. CDR3 region: CASSLEHTDTQYF. The DNA of the CDR3 is TGCGCCAGCAGCTTGGAGCATACAGATACGCAGTATTTT.